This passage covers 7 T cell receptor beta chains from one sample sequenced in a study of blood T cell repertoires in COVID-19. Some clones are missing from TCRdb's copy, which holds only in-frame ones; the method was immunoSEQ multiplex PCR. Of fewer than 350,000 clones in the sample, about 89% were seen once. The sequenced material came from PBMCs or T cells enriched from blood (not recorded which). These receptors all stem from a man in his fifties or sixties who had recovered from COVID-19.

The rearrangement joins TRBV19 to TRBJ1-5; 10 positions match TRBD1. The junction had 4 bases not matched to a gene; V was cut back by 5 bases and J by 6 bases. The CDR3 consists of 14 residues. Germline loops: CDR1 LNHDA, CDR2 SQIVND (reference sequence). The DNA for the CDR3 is TGTGCCAGTAGTCCCGGGACAGGGGTTCAGCCCCAGCATTTT. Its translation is CASSPGTGVQPQHF.

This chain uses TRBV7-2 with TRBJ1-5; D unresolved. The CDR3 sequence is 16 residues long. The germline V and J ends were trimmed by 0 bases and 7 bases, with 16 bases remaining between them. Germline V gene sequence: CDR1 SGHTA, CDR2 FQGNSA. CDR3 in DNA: TGTGCCAGCAGCTTAGCCCCGGCCGGGGTGTTGCAGCCCCAGCATTTT. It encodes CASSLAPAGVLQPQHF.

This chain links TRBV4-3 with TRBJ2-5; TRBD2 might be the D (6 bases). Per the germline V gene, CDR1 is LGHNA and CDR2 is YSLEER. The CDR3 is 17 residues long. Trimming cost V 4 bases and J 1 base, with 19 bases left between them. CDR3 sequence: CASSLLKGSGSQETQYF. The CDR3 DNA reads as TGCGCCAGCAGCCTTCTCAAGGGCAGCGGGTCCCAAGAGACCCAGTACTTC.

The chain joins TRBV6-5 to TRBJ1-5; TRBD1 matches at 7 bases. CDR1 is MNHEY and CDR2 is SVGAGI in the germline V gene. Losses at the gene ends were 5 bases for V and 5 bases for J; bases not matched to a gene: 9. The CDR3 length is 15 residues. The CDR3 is CASSRTGRGDQPQHF. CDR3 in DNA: TGTGCCAGCAGTCGAACGGGCAGGGGGGATCAGCCCCAGCATTTT.

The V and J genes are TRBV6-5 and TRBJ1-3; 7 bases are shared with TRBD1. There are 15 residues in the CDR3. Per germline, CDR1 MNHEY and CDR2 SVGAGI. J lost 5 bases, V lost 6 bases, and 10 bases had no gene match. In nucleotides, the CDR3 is TGTGCCAGCAGGGAGACAGGGAGTATTAGAAACACCATATATTTT. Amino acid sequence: CASRETGSIRNTIYF.

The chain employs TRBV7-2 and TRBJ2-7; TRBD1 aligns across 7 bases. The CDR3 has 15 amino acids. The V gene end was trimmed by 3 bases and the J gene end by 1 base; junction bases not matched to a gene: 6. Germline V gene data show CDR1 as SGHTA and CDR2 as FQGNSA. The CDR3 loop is CASSFQNRGSYEQYF. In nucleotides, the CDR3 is TGTGCCAGCAGCTTCCAAAACAGGGGATCCTACGAGCAGTACTTC.

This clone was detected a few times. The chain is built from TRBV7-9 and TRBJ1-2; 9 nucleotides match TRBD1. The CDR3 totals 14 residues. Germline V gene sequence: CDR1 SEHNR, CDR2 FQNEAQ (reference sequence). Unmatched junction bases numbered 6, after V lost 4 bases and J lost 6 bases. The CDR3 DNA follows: TGTGCCAGCAGCTCGGGACAGGGTAGGCATGGCTACACCTTC. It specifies CASSSGQGRHGYTF.